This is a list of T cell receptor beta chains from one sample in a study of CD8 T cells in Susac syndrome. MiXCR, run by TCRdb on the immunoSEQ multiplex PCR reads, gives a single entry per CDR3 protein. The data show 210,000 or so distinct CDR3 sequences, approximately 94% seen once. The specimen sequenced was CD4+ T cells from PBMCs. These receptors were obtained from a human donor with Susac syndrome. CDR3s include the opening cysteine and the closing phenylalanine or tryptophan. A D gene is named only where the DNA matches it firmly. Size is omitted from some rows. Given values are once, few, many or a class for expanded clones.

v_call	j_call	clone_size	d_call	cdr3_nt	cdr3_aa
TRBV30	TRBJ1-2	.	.	TGTGCCTGGAGGTCAGGGCGAGGCTACACCTTC	CAWRSGRGYTF
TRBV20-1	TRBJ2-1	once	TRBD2	TGCAGTGCTAGTCGGACTAGCGGGGGGGCGGGAAGTGAGCAGTTCTTC	CSASRTSGGAGSEQFF
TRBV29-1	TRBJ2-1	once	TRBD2	TGCAGCGTTGTAGCTAGCGGCGTTGGGAATGAGCAGTTCTTC	CSVVASGVGNEQFF
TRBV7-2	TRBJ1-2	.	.	TGTGCCAGCAGCTTACGGTGGTCCCAGAACTATGGCTACACCTTC	CASSLRWSQNYGYTF
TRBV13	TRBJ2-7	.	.	TGTGCCAGCAGCTTAGCCCGCGGGATGGGAGGAGAAGAGCAGTACTTC	CASSLARGMGGEEQYF
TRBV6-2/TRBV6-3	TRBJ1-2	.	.	TGTGCCAGCTCTTCGACCACTAACTATGGCTACACCTTC	CASSSTTNYGYTF
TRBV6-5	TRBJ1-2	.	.	TGTGCCAGCAGTTACCTACCCTCAGGGCTTAATAACTATGGCTACACCTTC	CASSYLPSGLNNYGYTF
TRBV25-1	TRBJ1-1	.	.	TGTGCCAGCAGTGAATTACTTAACACTGAAGCTTTCTTT	CASSELLNTEAFF
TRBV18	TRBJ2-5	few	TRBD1	TGTGCCAGCTCACCTGGGGCAGGGGGCGAAGAGACCCAGTACTTC	CASSPGAGGEETQYF
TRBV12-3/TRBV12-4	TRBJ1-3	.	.	TGTGCCAGCACCATAGCTGAAAACACCATATATTTT	CASTIAENTIYF
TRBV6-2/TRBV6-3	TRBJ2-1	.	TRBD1	TGTGCCAGCCTCCGGGACAGGATGATCAATGAGCAGTTCTTC	CASLRDRMINEQFF
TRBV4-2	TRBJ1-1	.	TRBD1	TGTGCCAGCAGCCAGGAGGACAGGGGGCTTACTGAAGCTTTCTTT	CASSQEDRGLTEAFF
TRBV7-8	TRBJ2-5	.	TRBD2	TGTGCCAGCAGCTTCGGGGGACTAGCGGGGCCTCGGTACTTC	CASSFGGLAGPRYF
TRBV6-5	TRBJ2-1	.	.	TGTGCCAGCAGTCTCGGGACGGATTACAATGAGCAGTTCTTC	CASSLGTDYNEQFF
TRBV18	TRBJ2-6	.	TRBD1	TGTGCCAGCTCACCCAACAGGGGAGTTTTCTCTGGGGCCAACGTCCTGACTTTC	CASSPNRGVFSGANVLTF
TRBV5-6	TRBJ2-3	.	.	TGTGCCAGCAGCCCAGAGGGGGGGGCAACAGATACGCAGTATTTT	CASSPEGGATDTQYF
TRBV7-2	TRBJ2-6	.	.	TGTGCCAGCAGCTTCTATCACGACTCTGGGGCCAACGTCCTGACTTTC	CASSFYHDSGANVLTF
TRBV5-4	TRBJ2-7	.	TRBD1	TGTGCCAGCACCGACAGGGTGGGGTCCGAGCAGTACTTC	CASTDRVGSEQYF
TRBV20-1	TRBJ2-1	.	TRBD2	TGCAGTGCTAGAGATGGCGGCTGGGAGCGGGGTCTTATCGATGAGCAGTTCTTC	CSARDGGWERGLIDEQFF
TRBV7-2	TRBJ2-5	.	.	TGTGCCAGCAGCCCGACTGGGGGACCGGAGACCCAGTACTTC	CASSPTGGPETQYF
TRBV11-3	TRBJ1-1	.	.	TGTGCCAGCAGCGTAGGAGCGGGCAACACTGAAGCTTTCTTT	CASSVGAGNTEAFF
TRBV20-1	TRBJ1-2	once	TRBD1	TGCAGTGCAAAGACAACAGGGGCCCGAGGTGGCTACACCTTC	CSAKTTGARGGYTF
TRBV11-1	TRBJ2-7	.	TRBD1	TGTGCCAGCAGCCGCCCCCGGGACAGTCTTTCCTACGAGCAGTACTTC	CASSRPRDSLSYEQYF
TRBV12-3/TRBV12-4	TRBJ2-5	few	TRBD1	TGTGCCAGCAGTTTCCGGGACAGGCCGTACCAAGAGACCCAGTACTTC	CASSFRDRPYQETQYF
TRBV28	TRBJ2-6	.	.	TGTGCCAGCAGTTCCAGGGTGCGGGGGGCCAACGTCCTGACTTTC	CASSSRVRGANVLTF
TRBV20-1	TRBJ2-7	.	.	TGCAGTGCTATGAGGACAGCGGAATCCTACGAGCAGTACTTC	CSAMRTAESYEQYF
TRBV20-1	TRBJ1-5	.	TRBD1	TGCAGTGCTGGAAGACAGGGGGAAAATCAGCCCCAGCATTTT	CSAGRQGENQPQHF
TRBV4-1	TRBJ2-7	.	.	TGCGCCAGCAGCCAAGTTCCCCGGGTCCCGCCCTACGAGCAGTACTTC	CASSQVPRVPPYEQYF
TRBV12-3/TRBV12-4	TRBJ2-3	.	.	TGTGCCAGCAGCCTTCGGGGGCGGGGGCCGGGGCATACGCAGTATTTT	CASSLRGRGPGHTQYF
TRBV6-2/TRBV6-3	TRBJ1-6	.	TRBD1	TGTGCCAGCAGTTACCTAAGGACAGGCGTTCATTCACCCCTCCACTTT	CASSYLRTGVHSPLHF
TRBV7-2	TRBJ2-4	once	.	TGTGCCAGCAGCCCACGAGACGTTCAGTACTTC	CASSPRDVQYF
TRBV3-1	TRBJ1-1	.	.	TGTGCCAGCAGCAACTCCGGGACGGCTGTTATGAACACTGAAGCTTTCTTT	CASSNSGTAVMNTEAFF
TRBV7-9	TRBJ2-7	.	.	TGTGCCAGCAGCCCCCAGGGCTATCCCAGGGAACCCTACGAGCAGTACTTC	CASSPQGYPREPYEQYF
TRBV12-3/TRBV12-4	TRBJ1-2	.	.	TGTGCCAGCAGTCCAGTCCTCTATGGCTACACCTTC	CASSPVLYGYTF
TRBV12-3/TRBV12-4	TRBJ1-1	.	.	TGTGCCAGCAGTTCGGGTTTGCCCATGAACACTGAAGCTTTCTTT	CASSSGLPMNTEAFF
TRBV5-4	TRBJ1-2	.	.	TGTGCCAGCAGCTTAAGAGGGCCGAACTATGGCTACACCTTC	CASSLRGPNYGYTF
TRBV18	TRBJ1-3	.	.	TGTGCCAGCTCACCTGCGAGCTCTGGAAACACCATATATTTT	CASSPASSGNTIYF
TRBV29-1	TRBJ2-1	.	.	TGCAGCGTTGAGGGGACTTACTACAATGAGCAGTTCTTC	CSVEGTYYNEQFF
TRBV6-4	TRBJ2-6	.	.	TGTGCCAGCAGTGACCATAGAGCCTCTGGGGCCAACGTCCTGACTTTC	CASSDHRASGANVLTF
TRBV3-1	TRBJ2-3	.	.	TGTGCCAGCAGCCATGCAGGTCGGAGCACAGATACGCAGTATTTT	CASSHAGRSTDTQYF
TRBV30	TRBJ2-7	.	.	TGTGCCTGGGAGCAGGGGGGCGAGCAGTACTTC	CAWEQGGEQYF
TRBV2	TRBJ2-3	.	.	TGTGCCAGCAGTCTAGACCTCCGACACACAGATACGCAGTATTTT	CASSLDLRHTDTQYF
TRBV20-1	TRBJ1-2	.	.	TGCAGTGCTGAGCGACAGCCTACTTACTATGGCTACACCTTC	CSAERQPTYYGYTF
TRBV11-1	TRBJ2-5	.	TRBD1	TGTGCCAGCAGCTTAGACCGGGACAGCGAAGAGACCCAGTACTTC	CASSLDRDSEETQYF
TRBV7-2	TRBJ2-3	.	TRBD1	TGTGCCAGCAGCCGACAGGGGTACACAGATACGCAGTATTTT	CASSRQGYTDTQYF
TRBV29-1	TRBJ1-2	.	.	TGCAGCGTTGAAGATCTTCAAGGGGGGGACTATGGCTACACCTTC	CSVEDLQGGDYGYTF
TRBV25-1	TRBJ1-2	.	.	TGTGCCAGCAGTGAGCCAGTGGGGGCTGGCTACACCTTC	CASSEPVGAGYTF
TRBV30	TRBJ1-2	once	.	TGTGCCTGGAGTGTAGGGCTTAACTATGGCTACACCTTC	CAWSVGLNYGYTF